This T cell receptor (beta chain) derives from a study of siplizumab effects on memory and regulatory T cells. Broader study findings: The study found that mappable alloreactive CD4+ clones averaged around 69% Treg-derived with siplizumab and under 35% in controls. Naive T cells seemed more diverse than memory cells and seemed major alloresponse contributors. Roughly 75-96% of proliferating clones (CD4+ or CD8+) could not be assigned a naive or memory phenotype.

Concerning this clone: Its antigen is unknown.

The CDR3 has 16 amino acids. CDR1 is SGHKS, CDR2 YYEKEE, per germline (reference sequence). The ends lost 4 bases at V and 7 bases at J; junction bases unmatched: 16. Per sample, the assay covered roughly 9.2 x 10^4 TCR templates. Libraries were prepared by immunoSEQ multiplex PCR; TCRdb keeps only in-frame clonotypes and omits some of them. The repertoire has 100,000 or so clones, about 92% of them found once; the top ten carry about 0.32%. The genes are TRBV5-5 and TRBJ2-5, with 7 bases that match TRBD2. The clonotype was recovered from a human donor in good health. Sequencing was carried out using CD4+ T cells sorted from blood. CDR3 bases: TGTGCCAGCAGCGCCTCCCCGGGCCAGGGCGGGGGGACCCAGTACTTC. Translation gives CASSASPGQGGGTQYF.